Listed here are 12 T cell receptor beta chains from one sample, sequenced in a study of blood T cell repertoires in COVID-19 (dated by TCRdb to 2019 to 2021). Libraries were constructed by the immunoSEQ multiplex PCR assay. TCRdb retrieved this table from immuneACCESS and kept in-frame rearrangements only. Not all clones are present; in checked studies, unresolved V genes account for under half, and no reason is known for the remainder. Present in this sample are a few hundred thousand clones, about 87% of which were seen just once. The leading ten clones occupy around 3% of the sample. The sequencing sample was made of peripheral blood. These receptors were obtained from a man aged 55 to 70 with acute or convalescent COVID-19.

This CDR3 reads CAISESGDTQPQHF. The DNA for the CDR3 is TGTGCCATCAGTGAGTCAGGGGATACCCAGCCCCAGCATTTT. The chain recombines TRBV10-3 with TRBJ1-5, with D possibly matching TRBD1 (5 bases). Germline V gene sequence: CDR1 ENHRY, CDR2 SYGVKD. Trimming removed 0 bases at V and 7 bases at J, with 10 bases between. CDR3 length equals 14 residues.

About this clone itself: Other nucleotide sequences from this sample produce the same CDR3. Written as DNA, the CDR3 is TGTGCCAGCAGCCAAGGGACAGGGGGATACGAGCAGTACTTC. It translates to CASSQGTGGYEQYF. The rearrangement links TRBV3-1 (or the pseudogene TRBV3-2) to TRBJ2-7; 10 bases map to TRBD1. Germline assignment: CDR1 LGHDT and CDR2 YNNKEL (reference sequence). The CDR3 runs 14 residues. Trimming took 1 base from V and 4 from J; bases not matched to a gene: 1.

With respect to this clone: Other nucleotide sequences in the sample specify the same CDR3. The J gene is TRBJ1-5, the V gene TRBV6-5; weak D call: TRBD1 (6 bases). The length of the CDR3 is 16 residues. The V gene lost 2 bases and the J gene lost 0 bases, with 11 bases spanning the gap. Per germline, CDR1 MNHEY and CDR2 SVGAGI. The CDR3, as DNA: TGTGCCAGCAGTTACGGGACACCGTATAGCAATCAGCCCCAGCATTTT. This sequence encodes CASSYGTPYSNQPQHF.

This clone was seen just once. J is TRBJ2-5 and V is TRBV5-1; 7 bases match TRBD2. The germline gives CDR1 SGHRS, CDR2 YFSETQ. The J segment lost 0 bases and the V segment lost 4 bases, leaving 3 bases of the junction unmatched. The CDR3 is 14 amino acids. The CDR3, as DNA: TGCGCCAGCAGCACCGGGAGGTACCAAGAGACCCAGTACTTC. It translates to CASSTGRYQETQYF.

This clone has just one count. The CDR3 DNA reads as TGTGCCAGCAGGCAGTTAGCGGGGGGAGCCAAAAACATTCAGTACTTC. Translated, it gives CASRQLAGGAKNIQYF. The chain has TRBV27 and TRBJ2-4; 10 bases align to TRBD2. With 6 bases clipped from V and 0 bases from J, the junction kept 5 bases outside the gene matches. The CDR3 length is 16 residues. The germline V gene encodes CDR1 MNHEY and CDR2 SMNVEV (reference sequence).

The chain links TRBV5-1 to TRBJ1-3, with TRBD1 as a possible D gene (5 bases). V dropped 0 bases and J dropped 4 bases, with 14 bases sitting between them. Germline CDR1 and CDR2: SGHRS and YFSETQ. CDR3 length: 16 residues. This CDR3 reads CASSLGQGNSGNTIYF. As DNA, the CDR3 is TGCGCCAGCAGCTTGGGCCAGGGTAATTCAGGAAACACCATATATTTT.

In its sample, this clone was seen a few times. The chain is built from TRBV12-3 or TRBV12-4 and TRBJ2-7; D remains unclear. V lost 5 bases to trimming and J lost 2 bases, with 7 bases between them. This CDR3 has 12 amino acids. The CDR3 here is CASSPGAYEQYF. The DNA of the CDR3 is TGTGCCAGCAGTCCTGGAGCCTACGAGCAGTACTTC.

The rearrangement links TRBV5-1 to TRBJ2-5; TRBD1 might be the D (6 bases). The germline V and J ends were trimmed by 0 bases and 4 bases, with 16 bases remaining between them. Germline V gives CDR1 SGHRS, CDR2 YFSETQ. There are 16 residues in the CDR3. CDR3 loop: CASSLVDSPVGETQYF. The CDR3 DNA sequence: TGCGCCAGCAGCTTGGTGGACAGCCCGGTGGGAGAGACCCAGTACTTC.

The V call is TRBV19, the J call TRBJ1-1; TRBD1 aligns across 7 bases. V shed 2 bases, J shed 8 bases, and the junction held 2 bases outside the gene matches. CDR1 is LNHDA, CDR2 SQIVND, per germline (reference sequence). CDR3 size: 12 residues. CDR3 bases: TGTGCCAGTAGTATAATGGACAGGGAAGCTTTCTTT. This gives the protein CASSIMDREAFF.

The chain joins TRBV18 to TRBJ2-3, with TRBD2 matching over 10 bases. Germline V lookup: CDR1 KGHSH, CDR2 LQKENI. This CDR3 is built from 18 residues. Trimming removed 6 bases from V and 2 bases from J; junction bases left unmatched: 14. The CDR3 bases are TGTGCCAGCTCTCTCAACTTCTTAGCGGGGGGCGACACAGATACGCAGTATTTT. Its protein product is CASSLNFLAGGDTDTQYF.

V is TRBV5-1 and J is TRBJ2-7; unclear D gene. This CDR3 region has 14 residues. Between the trimmed V and J ends, which lost 9 bases and 0 bases, there was a span of 16 bases. Germline V CDR1 and CDR2: SGHRS, YFSETQ. This CDR3 reads CATSRSASSYEQYF. The CDR3 DNA reads TGCGCCACCTCTCGGTCCGCCTCCTCCTACGAGCAGTACTTC. The full variable domain, rest sourced from reference TRBV5-1 and TRBJ2-7, is KAGVTQTPRYLIKTRGQQVTLSCSPISGHRSVSWYQQTPGQGLQFLFEYFSETQRNKGNFPGRFSGRQFSNSRSEMNVSTLELGDSALYLCATSRSASSYEQYFGPGTRLTVT.

This chain joins TRBV5-6 and TRBJ2-2, with 8 bases fitting TRBD2. The CDR3 contains 15 residues. Germline lookup yields CDR1 SGHDT and CDR2 YYEEEE. The trim removed 7 bases at V and 3 bases at J, leaving 8 bases unmatched. This chain's CDR3 is CASPGAGADTGELFF. CDR3 nucleotides: TGTGCCAGCCCCGGAGCGGGGGCCGACACCGGGGAGCTGTTTTTT.